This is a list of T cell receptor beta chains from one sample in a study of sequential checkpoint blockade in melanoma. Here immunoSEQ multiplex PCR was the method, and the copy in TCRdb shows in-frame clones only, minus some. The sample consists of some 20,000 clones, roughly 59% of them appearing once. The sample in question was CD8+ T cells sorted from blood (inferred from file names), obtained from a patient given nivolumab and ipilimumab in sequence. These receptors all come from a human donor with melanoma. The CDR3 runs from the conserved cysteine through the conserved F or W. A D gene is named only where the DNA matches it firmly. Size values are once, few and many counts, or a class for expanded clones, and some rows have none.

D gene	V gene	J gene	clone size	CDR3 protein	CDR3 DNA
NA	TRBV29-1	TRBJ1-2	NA	CSAFNYGYTF	TGCAGCGCCTTTAACTATGGCTACACCTTC
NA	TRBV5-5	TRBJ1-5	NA	CASSSLNQPQHF	TGTGCCAGCTCCTCCTTAAATCAGCCCCAGCATTTT
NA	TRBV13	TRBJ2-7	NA	CASSLGLTSREQYF	TGTGCCAGCAGCTTAGGCCTAACTAGCCGCGAGCAGTACTTC
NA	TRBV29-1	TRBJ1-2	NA	CSVPQVSYGYTF	TGCAGCGTTCCCCAGGTTTCCTATGGCTACACCTTC
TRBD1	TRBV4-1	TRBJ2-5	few	CASRRGTEQETQYF	TGCGCCAGTAGGAGAGGGACAGAGCAAGAGACCCAGTACTTC
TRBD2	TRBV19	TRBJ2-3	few	CASNLAGVEVDTQYF	TGTGCCAGTAACCTAGCGGGAGTGGAGGTAGATACGCAGTATTTT
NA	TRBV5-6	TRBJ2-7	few	CASSLWTVSVRYEQYF	TGTGCCAGCAGCCTGTGGACAGTCTCAGTTCGGTACGAGCAGTACTTC
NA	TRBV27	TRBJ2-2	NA	CASSNEPTGEGPVTGELFF	TGTGCCAGCAGCAACGAGCCGACAGGGGAGGGACCTGTAACCGGGGAGCTGTTTTTT
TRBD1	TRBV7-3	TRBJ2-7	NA	CASSSQGARYEQYF	TGTGCCAGCAGCTCCCAGGGGGCGAGGTACGAGCAGTACTTC
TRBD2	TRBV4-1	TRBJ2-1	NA	CASSQEGTSGGTYNEQFF	TGCGCCAGCAGCCAAGAGGGGACTAGCGGGGGGACATACAATGAGCAGTTCTTC
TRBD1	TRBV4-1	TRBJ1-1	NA	CATATGMNTEAFF	TGCGCCACCGCGACAGGGATGAACACTGAAGCTTTCTTT
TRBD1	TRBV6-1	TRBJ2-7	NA	CASSTGTDWSYEQYF	TGTGCCAGCAGTACGGGGACAGATTGGTCCTACGAGCAGTACTTC
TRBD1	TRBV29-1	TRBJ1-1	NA	CSVRGTVMNTEAFF	TGCAGCGTTCGAGGGACAGTTATGAACACTGAAGCTTTCTTT
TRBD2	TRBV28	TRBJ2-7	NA	CARILRGDYYEQYF	TGTGCCAGAATCCTCCGGGGGGATTACTACGAGCAGTACTTC
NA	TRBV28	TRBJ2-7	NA	CASSLNSMADEQYF	TGTGCCAGCAGTTTAAACAGTATGGCTGACGAGCAGTACTTC
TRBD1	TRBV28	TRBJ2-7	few	CASSPTGVGRYEQYF	TGTGCCAGCAGTCCAACAGGGGTGGGAAGGTACGAGCAGTACTTC
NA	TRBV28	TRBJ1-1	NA	CASSFGGTEAFF	TGTGCCAGCAGTTTCGGTGGCACTGAAGCTTTCTTT
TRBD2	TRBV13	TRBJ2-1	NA	CASSLGLAGIIGDEQFF	TGTGCCAGCAGCTTAGGGCTAGCGGGAATAATTGGGGATGAGCAGTTCTTC
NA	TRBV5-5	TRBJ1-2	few	CASSPLYQAAGDYGYTF	TGTGCCAGCAGCCCTCTTTATCAGGCCGCGGGGGACTATGGCTACACCTTC
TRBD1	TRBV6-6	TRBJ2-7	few	CASGAGTGTSTEYF	TGTGCCAGCGGAGCCGGGACAGGGACCTCAACAGAGTACTTC
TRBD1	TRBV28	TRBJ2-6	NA	CASSWTGAGANVLTF	TGTGCCAGCAGCTGGACAGGGGCTGGGGCCAACGTCCTGACTTTC
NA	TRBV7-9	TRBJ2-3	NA	CASSLVTGLFATQYF	TGTGCCAGCAGCTTAGTTACAGGCCTTTTTGCCACGCAGTATTTT
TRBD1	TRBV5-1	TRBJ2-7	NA	CASSFGTGKDEQYF	TGCGCCAGCAGCTTCGGGACAGGGAAGGACGAGCAGTACTTC
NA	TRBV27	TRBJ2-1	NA	CASSLVQGSYNEQFF	TGTGCCAGCAGTTTAGTGCAGGGCTCCTACAATGAGCAGTTCTTC
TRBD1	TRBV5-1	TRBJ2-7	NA	CASSHVDRAGVPYEQYF	TGCGCCAGCAGCCACGTCGACAGGGCCGGCGTCCCCTACGAGCAGTACTTC
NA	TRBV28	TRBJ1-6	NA	CASSFRVGGSPLHF	TGTGCCAGCAGTTTTAGGGTGGGGGGTTCACCCCTCCACTTT
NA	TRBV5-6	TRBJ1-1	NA	CASSLYGRTEAFF	TGTGCCAGCAGCTTGTACGGCAGGACTGAAGCTTTCTTT
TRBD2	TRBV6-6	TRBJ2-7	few	CASSPASGGYYEQYF	TGTGCCAGCAGTCCTGCTAGCGGGGGGTACTACGAGCAGTACTTC
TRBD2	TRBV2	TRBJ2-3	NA	CASNELAGGPDTQYF	TGTGCCAGCAACGAACTAGCGGGGGGCCCGGATACGCAGTATTTT
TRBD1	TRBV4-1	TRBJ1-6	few	CASSQDMGQPGPPLHF	TGCGCCAGCAGCCAAGATATGGGACAGCCTGGCCCACCCCTCCACTTT
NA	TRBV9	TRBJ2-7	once	CASSVAGESEQYF	TGTGCCAGCAGCGTAGCGGGGGAGTCCGAGCAGTACTTC
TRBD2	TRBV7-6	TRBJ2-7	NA	CASSWTSGSMDEQYF	TGTGCCAGCAGCTGGACTAGCGGGAGTATGGACGAGCAGTACTTC
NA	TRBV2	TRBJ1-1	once	CASSEALWEAKTEAFF	TGTGCCAGCAGTGAAGCTCTGTGGGAGGCGAAAACTGAAGCTTTCTTT
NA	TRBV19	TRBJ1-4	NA	CASSTGIATNEKLFF	TGTGCCAGTAGTACGGGTATTGCAACTAATGAAAAACTGTTTTTT
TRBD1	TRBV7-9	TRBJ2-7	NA	CASSRPGQGYEQYF	TGTGCCAGCAGCCGACCGGGACAGGGCTACGAGCAGTACTTC
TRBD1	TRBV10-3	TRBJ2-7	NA	CAISEGTGVYEQYF	TGTGCCATCAGTGAGGGGACAGGGGTCTACGAGCAGTACTTC
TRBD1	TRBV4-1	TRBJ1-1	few	CASSQAQGGNTEAFF	TGCGCCAGCAGCCAGGCACAGGGGGGAAACACTGAAGCTTTCTTT
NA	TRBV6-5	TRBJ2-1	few	CASSPEEGNEQFF	TGTGCCAGCAGTCCGGAGGAGGGGAATGAGCAGTTCTTC
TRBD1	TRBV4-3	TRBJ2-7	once	CASSQEQGAYEQYF	TGCGCCAGCAGCCAAGAACAGGGGGCCTACGAGCAGTACTTC
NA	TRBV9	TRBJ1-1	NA	CASSVWEGDTEAFF	TGTGCCAGCAGCGTATGGGAAGGGGACACTGAAGCTTTCTTT
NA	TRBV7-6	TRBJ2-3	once	CASSRDGGGDTQYF	TGTGCCAGCAGCCGGGACGGCGGAGGGGATACGCAGTATTTT
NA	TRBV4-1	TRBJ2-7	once	CASSQVLFYEQYF	TGCGCCAGCAGCCAAGTTCTATTCTACGAGCAGTACTTC
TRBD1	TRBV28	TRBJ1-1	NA	CASSLRGGTGAMNTEAFF	TGTGCCAGCAGTTTAAGGGGCGGGACAGGAGCCATGAACACTGAAGCTTTCTTT